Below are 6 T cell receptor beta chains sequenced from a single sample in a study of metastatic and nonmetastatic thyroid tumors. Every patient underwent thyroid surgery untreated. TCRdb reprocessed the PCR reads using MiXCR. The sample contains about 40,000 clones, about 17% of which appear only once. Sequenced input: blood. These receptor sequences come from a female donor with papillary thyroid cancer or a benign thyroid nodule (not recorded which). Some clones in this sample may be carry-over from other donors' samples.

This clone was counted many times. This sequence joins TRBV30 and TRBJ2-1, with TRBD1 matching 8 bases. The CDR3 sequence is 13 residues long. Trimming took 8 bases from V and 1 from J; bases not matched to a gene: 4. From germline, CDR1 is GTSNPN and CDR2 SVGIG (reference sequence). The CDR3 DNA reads TGTGCCGGTGACAGGGGATCCTACAATGAGCAGTTCTTC. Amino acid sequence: CAGDRGSYNEQFF.

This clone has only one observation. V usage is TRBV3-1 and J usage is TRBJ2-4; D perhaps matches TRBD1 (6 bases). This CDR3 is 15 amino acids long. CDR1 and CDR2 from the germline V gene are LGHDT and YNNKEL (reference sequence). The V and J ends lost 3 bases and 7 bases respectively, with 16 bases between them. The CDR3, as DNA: TGTGCCAGCAGCCATAGTCCAGGGGTTGGGAACATTCAGTACTTC. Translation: CASSHSPGVGNIQYF.

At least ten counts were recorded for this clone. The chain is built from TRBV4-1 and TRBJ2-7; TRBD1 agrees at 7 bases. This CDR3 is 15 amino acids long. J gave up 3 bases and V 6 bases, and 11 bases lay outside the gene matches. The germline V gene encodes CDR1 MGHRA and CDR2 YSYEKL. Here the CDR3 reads CASSQQQGTSYEQYF. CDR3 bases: TGCGCCAGCAGTCAACAACAGGGGACAAGCTACGAGCAGTACTTC.

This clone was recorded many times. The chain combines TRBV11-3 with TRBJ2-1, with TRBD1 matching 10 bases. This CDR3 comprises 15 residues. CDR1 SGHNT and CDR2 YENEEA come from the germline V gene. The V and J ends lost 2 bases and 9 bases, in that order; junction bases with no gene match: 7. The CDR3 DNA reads TGTGCCAGCAGCTTAAGACAGGGGGCTCTGGGTGAGCAGTTCTTC. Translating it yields CASSLRQGALGEQFF.

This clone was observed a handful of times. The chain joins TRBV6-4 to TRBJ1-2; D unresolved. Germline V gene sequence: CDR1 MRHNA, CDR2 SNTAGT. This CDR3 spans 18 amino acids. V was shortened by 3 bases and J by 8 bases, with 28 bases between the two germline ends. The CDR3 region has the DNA TGTGCCAGCAGTGAAAAACTACTGATGAACGACGATGGCTTGGGCTACACCTTC. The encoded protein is CASSEKLLMNDDGLGYTF.

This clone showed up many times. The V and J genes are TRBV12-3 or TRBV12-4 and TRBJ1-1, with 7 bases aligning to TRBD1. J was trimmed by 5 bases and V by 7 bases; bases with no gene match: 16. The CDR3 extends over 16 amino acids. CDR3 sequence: CASTLLQGGGLTEAFF. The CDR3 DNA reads TGTGCCAGCACCCTTCTACAGGGAGGGGGCTTAACTGAAGCTTTCTTT.